This T cell receptor beta chain was recovered during a study of regulatory and conventional T cells in RAG deficiency (dated by TCRdb to about 2017). Study-level background: The study used high-throughput TCR beta sequencing to compare repertoire diversity and composition of Treg, conventional CD4+ and CD8+ T cells between RAG-deficient patients and healthy controls.

Before genomic DNA was extracted, regulatory T cells were isolated from blood as CD4+CD25-high CD127-low cells. Several healthy control donors served as the comparison group for repertoire analyses. A word on this clone: The specificity of this receptor is unknown. Base qualities are missing; no much larger clone stands one base away.

The paper as a whole reports these results and caveats: For some subjects, some T-cell subset analyses were not performed. In Omenn syndrome and CID/AS patients compared with controls, about 90-fold fewer unique TCR beta sequences were detected from Treg cells, versus roughly 9.4-fold fewer for other subsets. The CD25-high CD127-low cells sorted from Omenn syndrome patients may be peripherally activated cells rather than true Treg cells. Markedly lower Shannon entropy and higher Simpson indices were observed in RAG-deficient patients than in control T-cell subpopulations. Shorter CDR3 lengths were found in all patient T-cell subsets, and >85% Treg-Tconv repertoire overlap at nucleotide and amino acid level was observed in Omenn syndrome patients.

The method behind the library was the immunoSEQ multiplex PCR assay. Genomic DNA from the sorted T-cell subsets was used to amplify rearranged TCR beta chain products, which were then sequenced. Per the original workflow: Shannon entropy and Simpson indices were used to measure the diversity of productive TCR beta rearrangements in each repertoire. Clonal expansion was assessed using the summed frequency of the 100 most abundant productive TCR beta clonotypes among total reads. The TRB repertoires were scored with a self-reactivity index that is based on amino acid usage at CDR3beta positions 6 and 7. Two-way ANOVA was used for repertoire analyses, and Student t or Mann-Whitney tests were used for flow cytometric analyses. TCRdb stores this immuneACCESS table with in-frame sequences only. Part of the clones is absent; in the studies checked, under half of the shortfall reflects unresolved V genes, and no reason is known for the rest. D and trimming were read from the DNA, whereas the V and J calls and clone size are those reported in that table. In this sample the table shows 7,000 to 8,500 clones, about 94% of which occur a single time. Over 1.5% of the sample is in the top ten clones.

The same sample was also studied in work on regulatory T cells. As described in the second report: The multiplex PCR used 52 forward TRBV primers and 13 reverse TRBJ primers, with assay-based and computational corrections for amplification bias. Restricted unique TRB V-J pairs and skewed V and J gene usage were observed in patient repertoires, most markedly in regulatory T cells. The study compared T-cell receptor beta repertoires of sorted regulatory, conventional CD4+ and CD8+ T cells in CD3G-deficient patients with those in healthy controls. Peripheral blood mononuclear cells were isolated by Ficoll density separation. Rearranged TRB loci were amplified from genomic DNA by multiplex PCR within the immunoSEQ assay. TRB amplicons were sequenced on an Illumina HiSeq platform. Raw sequences were error-filtered and aligned to reference gene sequences by custom algorithms, then analyzed with the immunoSEQ online tools. Productive and nonproductive TRB rearrangement frequencies were evaluated among both unique and total sequences. Groups were compared by t tests, Mann-Whitney tests or two-way ANOVA performed in Prism software.

Input material: CD127- CD25+ CD4+ Tregs sorted from blood. The TCR originated in a human donor in good health.

The DNA sequence is as follows: TGTGCCAGCAGCTTAGTTTATCAAGACAGGGGGAGGTCCGGGGAGCTGTTTTTT. Translation gives CASSLVYQDRGRSGELFF. Rearrangement joined TRBV7-8 to TRBJ2-2, with 9 bases in between that match TRBD1. The V end gives up 1 base and the J end 6 bases, leaving 12 bases in the junction not matched to a gene. Via the germline V gene, CDR1 is SGHVS and CDR2 FQNEAQ. The CDR3 runs 18 amino acids, cysteine and phenylalanine included. Left in the record is the CDR3 DNA by itself, 54 bases read in frame from the first base.